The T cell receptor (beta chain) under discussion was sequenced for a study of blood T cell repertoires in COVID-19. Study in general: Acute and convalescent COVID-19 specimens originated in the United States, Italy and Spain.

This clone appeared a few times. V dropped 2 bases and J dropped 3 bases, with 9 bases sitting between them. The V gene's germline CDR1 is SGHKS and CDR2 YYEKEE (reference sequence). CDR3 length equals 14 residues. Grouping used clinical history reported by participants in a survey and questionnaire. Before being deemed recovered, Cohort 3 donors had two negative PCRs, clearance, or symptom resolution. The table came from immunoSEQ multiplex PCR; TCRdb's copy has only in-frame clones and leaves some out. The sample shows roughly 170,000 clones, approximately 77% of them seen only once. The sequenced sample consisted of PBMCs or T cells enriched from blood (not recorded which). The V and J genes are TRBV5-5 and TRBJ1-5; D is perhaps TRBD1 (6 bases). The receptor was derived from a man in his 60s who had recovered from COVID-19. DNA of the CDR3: TGTGCCAGCAGCTTCCGGGACAACAATCAGCCCCAGCATTTT. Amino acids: CASSFRDNNQPQHF.